Here is one TCR beta chain with its context. The CDR3 totals 16 residues. Germline V gene sequence: CDR1 KGHDR, CDR2 SFDVKD. The V segment lost 3 bases and the J segment 5 bases; nucleotides outside the gene matches: 11. The source of the sample is a study of blood T cells in healthy people across ages. Next came a second PCR, run for about 6 to 12 cycles, which used a sample-barcoded 5' primer along with a J-beta primer mix. One entry per CDR3 protein, called by TCRdb with MiXCR from the 5' RACE reads. The table records around 1,900,000 distinct CDR3 sequences, roughly two fifths of them present only once.

The V and J genes are TRBV24-1 and TRBJ1-2; 7 nucleotides align to TRBD1. Sequencing was done on a sample of blood. The sequence came from a human donor in good health. This CDR3 is CATSDPTGPVSYGYTF. Here the CDR3 DNA reads TGTGCCACCAGTGATCCGACAGGGCCGGTCTCATATGGCTACACCTTC.